A selection of T cell receptor beta chains follows, all from one sample in a study of Ad26.COV2.S vaccination and SARS-CoV-2 variants. Sequencing used immunoSEQ multiplex PCR; TCRdb keeps in-frame clones, though not all of them. Found here are 300,000 to 450,000 clones, about 90% of them singletons; the top ten hold roughly 3.9%. The sample here was peripheral blood, taken after recovery from COVID-19. These receptors were obtained from a human donor who had recovered from COVID-19. Each CDR3 is given with its conserved first and last residue. Fields, in order: clone size, J gene, D gene, V gene, CDR3 DNA, CDR3 protein. The D gene is left open where the match is weak. Rows give clone size only sometimes, using once, few, many, or a class for an expanded clone.

NA | TRBJ1-1 | NA | TRBV19 | TGTGCCAGTAGTTTCCAGGGAGGGAGGACTGAAGCTTTCTTT | CASSFQGGRTEAFF
NA | TRBJ2-7 | TRBD1 | TRBV2 | TGTGCCAGCAGGACAGGGGGCCTTGGGGCTATGCTCAGAACCTACGAGCAGTACTTC | CASRTGGLGAMLRTYEQYF
few | TRBJ2-2 | NA | TRBV29-1 | TGCAGCGTTTCCGGGACACAGAACACCGGGGAGCTGTTTTTT | CSVSGTQNTGELFF
NA | TRBJ1-2 | NA | TRBV7-9 | TGTGCCAGCAGCTTTGCTGGGGGTGGCTACACCTTC | CASSFAGGGYTF
NA | TRBJ1-2 | TRBD1 | TRBV3-1/TRBV3-2 | TGTGCCAGCAGCCCCGGCTCAGGGGGCTATGGCTACACCTTC | CASSPGSGGYGYTF
NA | TRBJ1-1 | NA | TRBV27 | TGTGCCAGCAGTCCCGACACAGCGGAAGCTTTCTTT | CASSPDTAEAFF
NA | TRBJ1-1 | NA | TRBV19 | TGTGCCAGTACTACGGGGAGAGACAGGCACACTGAAGCTTTCTTT | CASTTGRDRHTEAFF
NA | TRBJ2-1 | NA | TRBV9 | TGTGCCAGCAGCGTGCCCGATACAGGAGGGGACTACAATGAGCAGTTCTTC | CASSVPDTGGDYNEQFF
NA | TRBJ2-1 | NA | TRBV3-1/TRBV3-2 | TGTGCCAGCAGCCAACCGACTCCGTCTGGGAAGCAGTTCTTC | CASSQPTPSGKQFF
NA | TRBJ2-5 | TRBD2 | TRBV7-7 | TGTGCCAGCAGCTTTCTCTTGAGCGGGGCCCCGTACCAAGAGACCCAGTACTTC | CASSFLLSGAPYQETQYF
NA | TRBJ1-1 | NA | TRBV3-1/TRBV3-2 | TGTGCCAGCAGCCAAGATACTGGACCGGGGACTGAAGCTTTCTTT | CASSQDTGPGTEAFF
NA | TRBJ2-1 | NA | TRBV27 | TGTGCCAGCAGTAACGCGGGGGCCCGGTACAATGAGCAGTTCTTC | CASSNAGARYNEQFF
once | TRBJ2-5 | NA | TRBV9 | TGTGCCAGCAGCGTAGGAAGGTCGGCGACCCAGTACTTC | CASSVGRSATQYF
NA | TRBJ1-1 | NA | TRBV5-4 | TGTGCCAGCAGAACGGGAAGCCACACTGAAGCTTTCTTT | CASRTGSHTEAFF
NA | TRBJ1-1 | NA | TRBV27 | TGTGCCAGCAGGCCGGGGACCCTGAACACTGAAGCTTTCTTT | CASRPGTLNTEAFF
NA | TRBJ1-5 | NA | TRBV3-1/TRBV3-2 | TGTGCCAGCAGCCAAGGGGGAAGGCAGCCCCAGCATTTT | CASSQGGRQPQHF
NA | TRBJ1-2 | NA | TRBV7-9 | TGTGCCAGCAGCCACGAAAACTATGGCTACACCTTC | CASSHENYGYTF
NA | TRBJ1-5 | NA | TRBV19 | TGTGCCAGTAGTAATCAGAGGGGGGTCAATCAGCCCCAGCATTTT | CASSNQRGVNQPQHF
many | TRBJ1-1 | NA | TRBV7-9 | TGTGCCAGCAGCTTAGCCGAGGGCTTTGCGATGAACACTGAAGCTTTCTTT | CASSLAEGFAMNTEAFF
once | TRBJ2-3 | TRBD2 | TRBV4-1 | TGCGCCAGCAGATCTCTAGCGGGGGGGCGGGGGTACACAGATACGCAGTATTTT | CASRSLAGGRGYTDTQYF
NA | TRBJ2-3 | TRBD2 | TRBV27 | TGTGCCAGCAGTGTCCGACTAGCGGGGGGCACAGATACGCAGTATTTT | CASSVRLAGGTDTQYF
once | TRBJ2-7 | TRBD2 | TRBV9 | TGTGCCAGCAGCGTAGGGGTAGCGGGGGACTACGAGCAGTACTTC | CASSVGVAGDYEQYF
few | TRBJ1-2 | NA | TRBV7-9 | TGTGCCAGCAGCTTAGGGGGCCGGGGGATTGGCTACACCTTC | CASSLGGRGIGYTF
few | TRBJ1-2 | NA | TRBV6-2/TRBV6-3 | TGTGCCAGCAGTTACTTGGGATCTAACTATGGCTACACCTTC | CASSYLGSNYGYTF
NA | TRBJ1-1 | NA | TRBV5-4 | TGTGCCAGCAGCCCTGGGGTGGGGGCGTGGACTGAAGCTTTCTTT | CASSPGVGAWTEAFF
NA | TRBJ2-1 | NA | TRBV7-2 | TGTGCCAGCAGCTTAGAACTCAACTCCTACAATGAGCAGTTCTTC | CASSLELNSYNEQFF
NA | TRBJ2-3 | NA | TRBV27 | TGTGCCAGCAGTTTCAGATCACTAGCCTTCACAGATACGCAGTATTTT | CASSFRSLAFTDTQYF
NA | TRBJ1-2 | NA | TRBV6-2/TRBV6-3 | TGTGCCAGCAGTCCCCCATGGGGCTATGGCTACACCTTC | CASSPPWGYGYTF
NA | TRBJ2-7 | NA | TRBV21-1 | TGTGCCAGCAGCAAAGATATTAGCCCCCCTAGGGAGCAGTACTTC | CASSKDISPPREQYF
NA | TRBJ2-1 | NA | TRBV4-3 | TGCGCCAGCAGCCAAGATAGATCACTGGAGCAGTTCTTC | CASSQDRSLEQFF
few | TRBJ1-5 | NA | TRBV19 | TGTGCCAGTAGTAGCCCTAGGGGCAATCAGCCCCAGCATTTT | CASSSPRGNQPQHF
NA | TRBJ1-2 | NA | TRBV6-5 | TGTGCCAGCAGTAACTCCCGGGACCGGACCTCTTATGGCTACACCTTC | CASSNSRDRTSYGYTF
NA | TRBJ1-2 | NA | TRBV6-5 | TGTGCCTTAGCAGTGTGGCAAGGCCCCTATGGCTACACCTTC | CALAVWQGPYGYTF
NA | TRBJ2-7 | NA | TRBV2 | TGTGCCAGCAGTGACCAGGCAGGACTACGCTACGAGCAGTACTTC | CASSDQAGLRYEQYF
NA | TRBJ2-3 | TRBD2 | TRBV13 | TGTGCCAGCACCTTAGCGGGGGGGCCGGATACGCAGTATTTT | CASTLAGGPDTQYF
NA | TRBJ1-5 | TRBD1 | TRBV9 | TGTGCCAGCAGCGCACAGGGGGGGCATCAGCCCCAGCATTTT | CASSAQGGHQPQHF
once | TRBJ2-1 | NA | TRBV12-3/TRBV12-4 | TGTGCCAGCAGGGGGGGCTACAATGAGCAGTTCTTC | CASRGGYNEQFF
NA | TRBJ2-3 | TRBD1 | TRBV5-6 | TGTGCCAGCAGCATAGACAGGGGGCTAGTTTCAGATACGCAGTATTTT | CASSIDRGLVSDTQYF
NA | TRBJ2-3 | TRBD2 | TRBV19 | TGTGCCAGTAGCGGGGGGTCCTTCACAGATACGCAGTATTTT | CASSGGSFTDTQYF
NA | TRBJ1-5 | NA | TRBV7-8 | TGTGCCAGCAGTAGAGACAGCCCTAATCAGCCCCAGCATTTT | CASSRDSPNQPQHF
NA | TRBJ2-5 | NA | TRBV5-1 | TGCGCCAGCAGCTTGGACCGGGCCGAAGAGACCCAGTACTTC | CASSLDRAEETQYF
NA | TRBJ2-3 | NA | TRBV7-6 | TGTGCCAGCAGCTTTCGGGCAGGACTAACTAGCACAGATACGCAGTATTTT | CASSFRAGLTSTDTQYF
NA | TRBJ1-4 | NA | TRBV5-8 | TGTGCCACCGAGATAGGTTCAGCAACTAATGAAAAACTGTTTTTT | CATEIGSATNEKLFF
NA | TRBJ1-1 | NA | TRBV7-9 | TGTGCCAGCAGCCGACGGGAGGGGGTTGAAGCTTTCTTT | CASSRREGVEAFF
NA | TRBJ1-1 | NA | TRBV5-6 | TGTGCCAGCAGCTTCAGATGGACTGAAGCTTTCTTT | CASSFRWTEAFF
NA | TRBJ2-1 | TRBD2 | TRBV3-1/TRBV3-2 | TGTGCCAGCACCCAGGGACTAGCGGGGTCTCGTGAGCAGTTCTTC | CASTQGLAGSREQFF
NA | TRBJ1-1 | NA | TRBV5-4 | TGTGCCAGCAGCTTACCCGGTAGGAACACTGAAGCTTTCTTT | CASSLPGRNTEAFF
NA | TRBJ2-3 | NA | TRBV7-8 | TGTGCCAGCAGCTTAGCGCGGCTACTGGTGCGTGTGGATACGCAGTATTTT | CASSLARLLVRVDTQYF
NA | TRBJ2-5 | TRBD1 | TRBV11-2 | TGTGCCAGCAGCTCCATTCCTGAGGACAGGGAAGAGACCCAGTACTTC | CASSSIPEDREETQYF
NA | TRBJ1-4 | NA | TRBV7-2 | TGTGCCAGCAGCTTAGCCTTTGATCAGAGGAGGGAAAAACTGTTTTTT | CASSLAFDQRREKLFF